These 17 T cell receptor beta chains came from one sample sequenced in a study of CD4 T cells in relation to SARS-CoV-2 and coronaviruses. Some clones are missing from TCRdb's copy, which holds only in-frame ones; the method was immunoSEQ multiplex PCR. The repertoire holds some 29,000 clones, with about 80% as singletons. These receptors have no known antigen. The unexposed donors gave CD4+ T cells in about 2010-2019, prior to COVID-19. The cells were cultured for about ten days before CD4+ T cells were isolated. The sample comprised CD4+ T cells from PBMCs, cultured in vitro. The source of these receptors is a human donor in good health.

This rearrangement joins TRBV27 to TRBJ1-5; 8 positions match TRBD1. The CDR3 contains 13 residues. The V and J ends lost 6 bases and 4 bases, in that order; junction bases with no gene match: 2. The germline V gene encodes CDR1 MNHEY and CDR2 SMNVEV (reference sequence). The CDR3 reads CASRRTGNQPQHF. The CDR3 DNA follows: TGTGCCAGCAGAAGGACAGGGAATCAGCCCCAGCATTTT.

A single count supports this clone. The chain joins TRBV19 to TRBJ1-5; 9 bases map to TRBD1. V dropped 6 bases and J dropped 0; count of bases not matched to a gene: 12. Germline CDR1 LNHDA, CDR2 SQIVND (reference sequence). There are 18 residues in the CDR3. The DNA of the CDR3 is TGTGCCAGTAGGGAATCCGGGACAGGGACATATAGCAATCAGCCCCAGCATTTT. It encodes CASRESGTGTYSNQPQHF. The full variable domain, in which reference TRBV19 and TRBJ1-5 provide the parts outside the CDR3, is DGGITQSPKYLFRKEGQNVTLSCEQNLNHDAMYWYRQDPGQGLRLIYYSQIVNDFQKGDIAEGYSVSREKKESFPLTVTSAQKNPTAFYLCASRESGTGTYSNQPQHFGDGTRLSIL.

The chain is built from TRBV6-6 and TRBJ2-7; the match to TRBD1 covers 8 bases. Germline trimming cut 2 bases from V and 6 bases from J; bases unmatched to any gene: 3. Germline CDR1 and CDR2: MNHNY and SVGAGI (reference sequence). This CDR3 spans 13 amino acids. CDR3 nucleotides: TGTGCCAGCAGTTACACCGGACAGGGCGAGCAGTACTTC. Translation: CASSYTGQGEQYF.

V and J are TRBV7-2 and TRBJ2-1, with TRBD1 as a possible D gene (5 bases). Germline CDR1 reads SGHTA; CDR2 reads FQGNSA. The CDR3 consists of 16 residues. V lost 1 base to trimming and J lost 0 bases, with 10 bases between them. Written as DNA, the CDR3 is TGTGCCAGCAGCTTAGGGGGCGATTCCTCCTACAATGAGCAGTTCTTC. Amino acid sequence: CASSLGGDSSYNEQFF.

The gene calls are TRBV7-9 and TRBJ2-3; unclear D gene. The V gene's germline CDR1 is SEHNR and CDR2 FQNEAQ (reference sequence). The CDR3 spans 13 residues. Trimming removed 5 bases from V and 4 bases from J, with 10 bases in between. For the CDR3, the DNA is TGTGCCAGCAGCAGCCGGCGCGCAGATACGCAGTATTTT. Translating it yields CASSSRRADTQYF.

This clone came up once. V and J are TRBV4-2 and TRBJ2-7; 12 nucleotides line up with TRBD2. Trimming took 5 bases from V and 2 from J; bases not matched to a gene: 7. Germline CDR1 and CDR2: LGHNA and YNFKEQ. The CDR3 length is 16 residues. The CDR3 coding sequence is TGTGCCAGCAGCACGGGGCTAGCGGGAGGGACCTACGAGCAGTACTTC. Its translation: CASSTGLAGGTYEQYF.

The chain couples TRBV15 to TRBJ2-7; D is unresolved. This CDR3 has 13 residues. The germline V gene has CDR1 LNHNV and CDR2 YYDKDF (reference sequence). V lost 0 bases and J 3 bases, leaving 6 bases between the germline ends. The CDR3 coding sequence is TGTGCCACCAGCAGAGATCTAGGCTACGAGCAGTACTTC. This sequence encodes CATSRDLGYEQYF. Combining the CDR3 with reference TRBV15 and TRBJ2-7 gives the whole variable domain DAMVIQNPRYQVTQFGKPVTLSCSQTLNHNVMYWYQQKSSQAPKLLFHYYDKDFNNEADTPDNFQSRRPNTSFCFLDIRSPGLGDTAMYLCATSRDLGYEQYFGPGTRLTVT.

A single count supports this clone. The V and J genes are TRBV6-2 or TRBV6-3 and TRBJ2-5; tentatively, D is TRBD1 or TRBD2 (6 bases each). Trimming took off 2 bases at V and 4 bases at J, with 11 bases between the two ends. Germline V gene sequence: CDR1 MNHEY, CDR2 SVGEGT. The CDR3 runs 14 residues. The CDR3 DNA reads TGTGCCAGCAGTTACGTAGGGGGAGGAGAGACCCAGTACTTC. Translated: CASSYVGGGETQYF.

The chain combines TRBV5-4 with TRBJ2-7, with 7 bases lining up with TRBD2. Germline V lookup: CDR1 SGHNT, CDR2 YYREEE (reference sequence). This CDR3 comprises 15 residues. With V trimmed by 5 bases and J by 4 bases, 12 bases remained unmatched. CDR3 nucleotide sequence: TGTGCCAGCAGATCCTCTAGCGGCCCGGGGTACGAGCAGTACTTC. Translated: CASRSSSGPGYEQYF.

This chain uses TRBV28 with TRBJ2-3, with TRBD2 matching 15 bases. Losses at the gene ends were 6 bases for V and 0 bases for J; bases not matched to a gene: 7. This CDR3 contains 18 residues. Germline values: CDR1 MDHEN, CDR2 SYDVKM. The CDR3, as DNA: TGTGCCAGCAGAACCGGGACTAGCGGGAGGCCGAGCACAGATACGCAGTATTTT. It encodes CASRTGTSGRPSTDTQYF.

The chain is built from TRBV19 and TRBJ2-7, with D uncertain. V lost 5 bases, J lost 3 bases, and 8 bases lay in between. Germline V lookup: CDR1 LNHDA, CDR2 SQIVND (reference sequence). The CDR3 runs 12 residues. As DNA, the CDR3 is TGTGCCAGTAGTCCGACTGGCTACGAGCAGTACTTC. Protein: CASSPTGYEQYF.

This sequence joins TRBV7-9 and TRBJ1-4, with 10 bases identical to TRBD1. This CDR3 region has 14 residues. Germline V gives CDR1 SEHNR, CDR2 FQNEAQ (reference sequence). Trimming removed 3 bases from V and 5 bases from J; junction bases left unmatched: 0. The CDR3 sequence is CASSLDRGNEKLFF. In DNA, the CDR3 is TGTGCCAGCAGCTTGGACAGGGGGAATGAAAAACTGTTTTTT.

The gene calls are TRBV25-1 and TRBJ2-1; TRBD2 matches at 11 bases. V was clipped by 2 bases and J by 6 bases; unmatched bases: 6. Germline CDR1 and CDR2: MGHDK and SYGVNS. This CDR3 is built from 16 residues. CDR3 in amino acids: CASSEHSGRARNEQFF. The CDR3 DNA is TGTGCCAGCAGTGAACATAGCGGGAGGGCCCGCAATGAGCAGTTCTTC.

The table lists this clone with a few counts. The rearrangement links TRBV4-2 to TRBJ1-2, with TRBD1 matching 11 bases. Germline CDR1 LGHNA, CDR2 YNFKEQ. J was trimmed by 3 bases and V by 4 bases; bases with no gene match: 13. This CDR3 spans 18 amino acids. This chain's CDR3 is CASSPYAGTGGRDYGYTF. DNA for the CDR3: TGTGCCAGCAGCCCTTACGCCGGGACAGGGGGTAGGGACTATGGCTACACCTTC.

This clone occurred a few times. The chain links TRBV7-9 to TRBJ2-2, with 9 bases lining up with TRBD2. CDR3 length: 18 residues. V shed 5 bases, J shed 3 bases, and the junction held 13 bases outside the gene matches. The germline CDR1 and CDR2 sequences are SEHNR and FQNEAQ (reference sequence). This CDR3 reads CASSPARTAGGYTGELFF. The CDR3 bases are TGTGCCAGCAGCCCCGCTCGAACAGCGGGGGGTTACACCGGGGAGCTGTTTTTT.

The chain links TRBV23-1 to TRBJ1-1, with 8 bases identical to TRBD1. TRBV23-1 is treated as an ORF (open reading frame) with a function not yet certain. The CDR3 runs to 16 residues. J lost 7 bases, V lost 5 bases, and 15 bases had no gene match. The CDR3, as DNA: TGCGCCAGCAGTGGGGCCGGGGACAGGAGGGAACTTGAAGCTTTCTTT. Amino acids: CASSGAGDRRELEAFF.

For the CDR3, the DNA is TGCGCCAGCAGCTTGGAGGGGACAGCTGTCTCTGGAAACACCATATATTTT. This encodes CASSLEGTAVSGNTIYF. The chain joins TRBV5-1 to TRBJ1-3; 7 bases align to TRBD1. Trimming took 0 bases from V and 0 from J; bases not matched to a gene: 6. There are 17 residues in the CDR3. Germline loops: CDR1 SGHRS, CDR2 YFSETQ.